The 14 T cell receptor beta chains below were found in one sample sequenced in a study of regulatory T cells in long-lasting Graves disease. Arm-PCR of CDR3 regions and iRepertoire HTBI primers were the basis on which TCR beta libraries were built. TCRdb fed the multiplex PCR reads into MiXCR, producing one record per CDR3 protein. Among roughly 500,000 distinct CDR3 sequences listed, approximately 13% were seen once. Time point given: newly diagnosed GD, antithyroid drugs for less than 3 months. RNA extracted from PBMCs served as the sequencing template. The same sample was also used in a study of T cells in Graves' hyperthyroidism and ophthalmopathy.

Material: peripheral blood mononuclear cells (PBMCs), obtained at new diagnosis, from a patient treated with antithyroid drugs. The source of these receptors is a man aged 25-45 years with Graves disease.

This clonotype was counted at least ten times. The chain combines TRBV11-3 with TRBJ2-1; 16 positions match TRBD2. V lost 5 bases, J lost 7 bases, and 5 bases stayed unmatched. The CDR3 is 16 amino acids. Germline V gives CDR1 SGHNT, CDR2 YENEEA. In DNA, the CDR3 is TGTGCCAGCAGCCCGGGGACTAGCGGGAGGGTTAATGAGCAGTTCTTC. Translating gives CASSPGTSGRVNEQFF.

The chain recombines TRBV7-9 with TRBJ2-1, with D perhaps matching TRBD2 (5 bases). The CDR3 has 14 amino acids. Germline lookup yields CDR1 SEHNR and CDR2 FQNEAQ (reference sequence). V dropped 1 base and J dropped 5 bases, with 9 bases sitting between them. In DNA, the CDR3 is TGTGCCAGCAGCTTAGTGCCGGAGGACAATGAGCAGTTCTTC. Its translation: CASSLVPEDNEQFF.

This clonotype was seen at least ten times. The gene calls are TRBV7-9 and TRBJ2-3, with unresolved D. The V gene's germline CDR1 is SEHNR and CDR2 FQNEAQ (reference sequence). CDR3 length: 10 amino acids. The V and J ends lost 5 bases and 4 bases respectively, with 1 base between them. CDR3 coding DNA: TGTGCCAGCAGCCCAGATACGCAGTATTTT. Translating it yields CASSPDTQYF.

This clonotype has more than one count but fewer than ten. The rearrangement joins TRBV7-9 to TRBJ2-4, with D possibly being TRBD1 (5 bases). Germline V gene sequence: CDR1 SEHNR, CDR2 FQNEAQ (reference sequence). Trimming pared 5 bases from V and 2 bases from J, leaving 16 bases between. The CDR3 is 16 amino acids. The CDR3 is CASSPLSPGPKNIQYF. Written as DNA, the CDR3 is TGTGCCAGCAGCCCCCTATCTCCAGGGCCCAAAAACATTCAGTACTTC.

In its sample, this clonotype was seen many times. The CDR3 nucleotides read TGTGCCAGCAGCCAGGGACTAGCGGATGAGCAGTTCTTC. Protein: CASSQGLADEQFF. This chain links TRBV3-1 with TRBJ2-1; 11 bases agree with TRBD2. Per germline, CDR1 LGHDT and CDR2 YNNKEL (reference sequence). V dropped 3 bases and J dropped 8; count of bases not matched to a gene: 0. The CDR3 is made up of 13 amino acids.

In this sample, this clonotype turned up many times. V is TRBV30 and J is TRBJ1-2; TRBD1 might be the D (6 bases). The CDR3 is 11 amino acids. V was trimmed by 4 bases and J by 8 bases, leaving 11 bases between them. Germline V gene sequence: CDR1 GTSNPN, CDR2 SVGIG (reference sequence). CDR3 sequence: CAWKGGGGYTF. The CDR3 bases are TGTGCCTGGAAGGGGGGTGGCGGCTACACCTTC.

This clonotype came up many times. The chain has TRBV20-1 and TRBJ2-3; D is ambiguous. This CDR3 has 18 residues. V was cut by 0 bases and J by 1 base, with 20 bases left in between. Germline CDR1 reads DFQATT; CDR2 reads SNEGSKA (reference sequence). Here the CDR3 DNA reads TGCAGTGCTAGAGACAGGTTTACTTTAATAAGCCGCACAGATACGCAGTATTTT. It specifies CSARDRFTLISRTDTQYF.

The J gene is TRBJ2-7, the V gene TRBV5-6, with D possibly matching TRBD1 (6 bases). The germline V and J ends were trimmed by 1 base and 2 bases, with 10 bases remaining between them. The germline CDR1 and CDR2 sequences are SGHDT and YYEEEE. The CDR3 runs to 14 residues. CDR3 sequence reads: CASSLTGNPYEQYF. CDR3 coding DNA: TGTGCCAGCAGCTTGACAGGGAATCCCTACGAGCAGTACTTC.

The rearrangement links TRBV20-1 to TRBJ2-4, with 9 nucleotides matching TRBD1. J was trimmed by 8 bases and V by 0 bases; bases with no gene match: 14. CDR3 length: 17 residues. From germline, CDR1 is DFQATT and CDR2 SNEGSKA (reference sequence). CDR3 nucleotide sequence: TGCAGTGCTAGAGATCTAGGGGCCGGGACAGGGCTGGACATTCAGTACTTC. Its translation: CSARDLGAGTGLDIQYF.

Ten or more counts support this clonotype. The chain couples TRBV12-3 or TRBV12-4 to TRBJ1-2; D gene unclear. CDR3 length: 15 amino acids. V was shortened by 5 bases and J by 3 bases, with 16 bases between the two germline ends. For the CDR3, the DNA is TGTGCCAGCAGTCAGAGCGGGCGTACGTACTATGGCTACACCTTC. Translation gives CASSQSGRTYYGYTF.

Points on this clonotype: A much larger clone differs from this one at a single base, so this may be a read error. The chain employs TRBV5-1 and TRBJ2-5; D remains ambiguous. Germline-derived CDR1 and CDR2 are SGHRS and YFSETQ. The CDR3 covers 12 residues. V lost 5 bases to trimming and J lost 4 bases, with 9 bases between them. In DNA form, the CDR3 reads TGCGCCAGCAGAATCCAACGAGAGACCCAGTACTTC. Translated: CASRIQRETQYF.

This clonotype appeared a few times. The CDR3 DNA reads TGTGCCAGCAGCTTACATGTGAACACTGAAGCTTTCTTT. As protein: CASSLHVNTEAFF. The chain joins TRBV7-9 to TRBJ1-1; the D is unclear. Trimming cost V 2 bases and J 0 bases, with 4 bases left between them. CDR3 length: 13 residues. Germline CDR1 is SEHNR and CDR2 is FQNEAQ (reference sequence). Complete variable domain (other parts from reference TRBV7-9 and TRBJ1-1): DTGVSQNPRHKITKRGQNVTFRCDPISEHNRLYWYRQTLGQGPEFLTYFQNEAQLEKSRLLSDRFSAERPKGSFSTLEIQRTEQGDSAMYLCASSLHVNTEAFFGQGTRLTVV.

The rearrangement joins TRBV6-1 to TRBJ2-7; D uncertain. Germline V lookup: CDR1 MNHNS, CDR2 SASEGT. V was pared by 9 bases and J by 0 bases, with 15 bases between. This CDR3 comprises 14 residues. CDR3 DNA sequence: TGTGCCAGTGGGGATGGGATTCTCTCCTACGAGCAGTACTTC. Its translation: CASGDGILSYEQYF.

For this clonotype: With a much larger clone just one base away, this may be a read error. The rearrangement links TRBV24-1 to TRBJ2-1; D is possibly TRBD1 (5 bases). The CDR3 length is 13 residues. Germline V gives CDR1 KGHDR, CDR2 SFDVKD. CDR3 sequence reads: CPTSDSRVNEQFF. The CDR3 nucleotides are TGTCCCACCAGTGATAGCAGGGTCAATGAGCAGTTCTTC.